This TCR beta chain was sequenced in a study of Ad26.COV2.S vaccination and SARS-CoV-2 variants. CDR3 size: 13 residues. Trimming took off 3 bases at V and 2 bases at J, with 7 bases between the two ends. Germline V gene sequence: CDR1 MNHEY, CDR2 SMNVEV (reference sequence). Sample treatment: some 20 received Ad26.COV2.S at low or high dose, single or two shots; 5 received placebo; per-sample allocation not given. After the first vaccine or placebo injection, samples were drawn on day 63. The assay was immunoSEQ multiplex PCR, and TCRdb's table has in-frame clones only and misses some. The sample holds 250,000 to 300,000 clones, around 87% seen once.

This chain joins TRBV27 and TRBJ1-2; no firm D call. This receptor was taken from a person between 18 and 65 years old who received the Ad26.COV2.S COVID-19 vaccine or a placebo. The sequencing used peripheral blood, collected in a trial of Ad26.COV2.S vaccine versus placebo. The CDR3 is CASSFQPNYGYTF. CDR3 nucleotides: TGTGCCAGCAGTTTCCAACCCAACTATGGCTACACCTTC.